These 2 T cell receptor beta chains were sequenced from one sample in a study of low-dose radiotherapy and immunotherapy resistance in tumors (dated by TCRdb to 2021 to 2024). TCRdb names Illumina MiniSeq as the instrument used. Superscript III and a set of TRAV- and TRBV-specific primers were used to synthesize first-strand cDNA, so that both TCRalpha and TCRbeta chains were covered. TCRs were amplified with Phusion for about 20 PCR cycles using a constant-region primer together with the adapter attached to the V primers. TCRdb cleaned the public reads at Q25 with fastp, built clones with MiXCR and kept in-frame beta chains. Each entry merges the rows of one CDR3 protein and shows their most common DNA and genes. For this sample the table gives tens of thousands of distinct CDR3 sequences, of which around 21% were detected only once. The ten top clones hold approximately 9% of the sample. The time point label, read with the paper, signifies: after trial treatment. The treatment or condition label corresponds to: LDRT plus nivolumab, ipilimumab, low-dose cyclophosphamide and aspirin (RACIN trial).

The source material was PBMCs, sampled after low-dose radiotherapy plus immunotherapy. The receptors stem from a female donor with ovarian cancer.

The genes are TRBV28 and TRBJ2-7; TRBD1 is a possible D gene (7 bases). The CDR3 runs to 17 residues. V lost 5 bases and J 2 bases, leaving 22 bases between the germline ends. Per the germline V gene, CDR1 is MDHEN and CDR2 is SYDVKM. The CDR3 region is CASSAGLLGTATYEQYF. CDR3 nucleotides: TGTGCCAGCAGTGCCGGACTACTGGGGACAGCAACCTACGAGCAGTACTTC.

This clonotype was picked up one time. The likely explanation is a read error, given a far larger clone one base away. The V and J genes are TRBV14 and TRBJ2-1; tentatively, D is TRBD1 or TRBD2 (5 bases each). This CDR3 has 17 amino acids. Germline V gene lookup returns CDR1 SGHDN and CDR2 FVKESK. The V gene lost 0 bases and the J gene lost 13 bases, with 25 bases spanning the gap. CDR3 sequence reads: CASSQDRRQGGWETQFF. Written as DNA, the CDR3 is TGTGCCAGCAGCCAAGATCGGCGGCAGGGTGGTTGGGAGACCCAGTTCTTC.